This entry lists 27 T cell receptor beta chains sequenced from one sample in a study of blood T cell repertoires in COVID-19. Assay: immunoSEQ multiplex PCR; the TCRdb copy retains only in-frame clones and omits some. Altogether around 400,000 clones are present, roughly 90% being singletons, with the ten largest covering 0.7% to 0.95%. The sequencing sample was made of PBMCs or T cells enriched from blood (not recorded which). The receptors come from a woman in her thirties or forties who had been exposed to COVID-19.

The V call is TRBV5-6, the J call TRBJ1-5; unclear D gene. Per the germline V gene, CDR1 is SGHDT and CDR2 is YYEEEE. Trimming stripped 0 bases from V and 6 bases from J, with 13 bases between. This CDR3 is 15 amino acids long. The CDR3 DNA reads TGTGCCAGCAGCTTGGGGGCAGGTCCGGCTCAGCCCCAGCATTTT. Its protein product is CASSLGAGPAQPQHF.

V is TRBV10-2 and J is TRBJ1-5; the D gene is possibly TRBD1 (6 bases). Germline-derived CDR1 and CDR2 are WSHSY and SAAADI. This CDR3 spans 13 amino acids. Deletions cut 10 bases from V and 0 bases from J, with 10 bases between. As DNA, the CDR3 is TGCGCCACCCAGGACAGTAGCAATCAGCCCCAGCATTTT. This encodes CATQDSSNQPQHF.

This sequence joins TRBV24-1 and TRBJ1-6; D unresolved. The CDR3 contains 13 residues. The V end lost 6 bases, the J end lost 5 bases, and 7 bases lay between the germline ends. Germline assignment: CDR1 KGHDR and CDR2 SFDVKD. The CDR3 DNA is TGTGCCACCAGTCGGGAAGATAATTCACCCCTCCACTTT. This gives the protein CATSREDNSPLHF.

This chain connects TRBV9 to TRBJ2-1, with TRBD2 identical over 8 bases. CDR3 length equals 18 residues. Trimming took 0 bases from V and 0 from J; bases not matched to a gene: 8. From germline, CDR1 is SGDLS and CDR2 YYNGEE. The CDR3, as DNA: TGTGCCAGCAGCGTAGAATCGGGGGGGCACAGCTCCTACAATGAGCAGTTCTTC. Its protein is CASSVESGGHSSYNEQFF.

This sequence joins TRBV18 and TRBJ1-1; 8 bases are a match to TRBD1. The germline V gene encodes CDR1 KGHSH and CDR2 LQKENI. The CDR3 runs to 15 residues. The V and J ends lost 3 bases and 6 bases, in that order; junction bases with no gene match: 9. The chain's CDR3 is CASSPVVQGGAEAFF. Here the CDR3 DNA reads TGTGCCAGCTCACCGGTCGTACAGGGGGGCGCTGAAGCTTTCTTT. Complete variable domain (other parts from reference TRBV18 and TRBJ1-1): NAGVMQNPRHLVRRRGQEARLRCSPMKGHSHVYWYRQLPEEGLKFMVYLQKENIIDESGMPKERFSAEFPKEGPSILRIQQVVRGDSAAYFCASSPVVQGGAEAFFGQGTRLTVV.

V gene TRBV18 combines with J gene TRBJ1-3, with a tentative D call TRBD1 (5 bases). The length of the CDR3 is 14 residues. Germline CDR1 is KGHSH and CDR2 is LQKENI. With 2 bases removed from V and 5 bases from J, the gap between germline ends came to 10 bases. The CDR3: CASSPGTDRNTIYF. In DNA, the CDR3 is TGTGCCAGCTCACCAGGGACTGATAGAAACACCATATATTTT.

The chain combines TRBV7-8 with TRBJ2-7; 7 nucleotides match TRBD2. Trimming cost V 5 bases and J 0 bases; bases outside gene matches: 7. CDR3 length equals 15 residues. Germline V gives CDR1 SGHVS, CDR2 FQNEAQ. The CDR3 nucleotides read TGTGCCAGCAGCACCATAGCGGGTTCCTCCTACGAGCAGTACTTC. The encoded protein is CASSTIAGSSYEQYF.

The chain uses TRBV4-2 and TRBJ1-1, with D tentatively TRBD1 (6 bases). Germline-derived CDR1 and CDR2 are LGHNA and YNFKEQ. Trimming shortened V by 4 bases and J by 0 bases, and 12 bases separated the two germline ends. The length of the CDR3 is 15 residues. The CDR3 is CASSLNGQLNTEAFF. The DNA of the CDR3 is TGTGCCAGCAGCCTTAACGGACAGCTGAACACTGAAGCTTTCTTT.

This clone has only one observation. V is TRBV29-1 and J is TRBJ1-2; D perhaps matches TRBD1 (6 bases). The V end lost 4 bases, the J end lost 2 bases, and 17 bases lay between the germline ends. Germline CDR1 reads SQVTM; CDR2 reads ANQGSEA. This CDR3 has 15 amino acids. The CDR3 is CSVGLDGGANYGYTF. In DNA, the CDR3 is TGCAGCGTTGGGTTGGATGGGGGGGCCAACTATGGCTACACCTTC.

J is TRBJ1-2 and V is TRBV7-2; 7 positions agree with TRBD1. The J segment lost 4 bases and the V segment lost 3 bases, leaving 14 bases of the junction unmatched. The CDR3 runs 17 residues. Looked up from germline, CDR1 is SGHTA and CDR2 is FQGNSA. Here the CDR3 reads CASSFPAPGQALYGYTF. In nucleotides, the CDR3 is TGTGCCAGCAGCTTCCCAGCCCCCGGACAGGCGCTCTATGGCTACACCTTC.

V gene TRBV27 combines with J gene TRBJ2-1; 10 nucleotides agree with TRBD2. Germline V gene lookup returns CDR1 MNHEY and CDR2 SMNVEV (reference sequence). V lost 7 bases to trimming and J lost 4 bases; unmatched junction nucleotides: 10. The CDR3 consists of 16 residues. The CDR3 DNA sequence: TGTGCCAGCAAGGGATGGACTAGCGGAGAATACAATGAGCAGTTCTTC. Protein sequence: CASKGWTSGEYNEQFF.

The chain is built from TRBV5-4 and TRBJ2-5; 8 nucleotides match TRBD1. The ends lost 2 bases at V and 5 bases at J; junction bases unmatched: 8. This CDR3 region has 15 residues. The germline gives CDR1 SGHNT, CDR2 YYREEE (reference sequence). The CDR3 DNA sequence: TGTGCCAGCAGCTTCGATCAGGGGGCGAGGGAGACCCAGTACTTC. It codes for CASSFDQGARETQYF. Filled out from reference TRBV5-4 and TRBJ2-5, the complete variable domain reads ETGVTQSPTHLIKTRGQQVTLRCSSQSGHNTVSWYQQALGQGPQFIFQYYREEENGRGNFPPRFSGLQFPNYSSELNVNALELDDSALYLCASSFDQGARETQYFGPGTRLLVL.

The V call is TRBV15, the J call TRBJ1-1; D is perhaps TRBD1 (5 bases). The germline CDR1 and CDR2 sequences are LNHNV and YYDKDF (reference sequence). This CDR3 has 13 amino acids. The germline V and J ends were trimmed by 0 bases and 6 bases, with 8 bases remaining between them. The CDR3 region has the DNA TGTGCCACCAGCAGAGATGGGGGGGCTGAAGCTTTCTTT. It translates to CATSRDGGAEAFF.

The chain combines TRBV5-1 with TRBJ1-2; D ambiguous. Germline CDR1 and CDR2: SGHRS and YFSETQ. V lost 4 bases to trimming and J lost 7 bases, with 23 bases between them. This CDR3 region has 16 residues. The CDR3 protein is CASSLGPGSMLGGYTF. In DNA form, the CDR3 reads TGCGCCAGCAGCCTTGGGCCGGGATCTATGTTAGGTGGCTACACCTTC.

The chain couples TRBV5-1 to TRBJ1-1; no clear D gene. Trimming removed 4 bases from V and 1 base from J, with 17 bases in between. Germline loops: CDR1 SGHRS, CDR2 YFSETQ. This CDR3 is 16 amino acids long. The CDR3 DNA is TGCGCCAGCAGCCCGGGCCGGGGAGAGGGGAACACTGAAGCTTTCTTT. It translates to CASSPGRGEGNTEAFF.

The chain couples TRBV6-5 to TRBJ1-1; 8 bases align to TRBD1. Germline trimming cut 9 bases from V and 11 bases from J; bases unmatched to any gene: 14. From germline, CDR1 is MNHEY and CDR2 SVGAGI. This CDR3 comprises 13 residues. The CDR3 spells CASKTGASWLAFF. CDR3 bases: TGTGCCAGTAAGACAGGGGCGTCTTGGCTTGCTTTCTTT.

J is TRBJ2-4 and V is TRBV2; TRBD1 matches 9 bases. Germline assignment: CDR1 SNHLY and CDR2 FYNNEI. V trimming: 4 bases; J trimming: 7 bases; junction bases outside the gene matches: 11. The CDR3 loop spans 16 amino acids. In nucleotides, the CDR3 is TGTGCCAGCAGTGGGTTTACTGGGACAGGGAGGAACATTCAGTACTTC. Its protein is CASSGFTGTGRNIQYF. The whole variable domain, filled in from reference TRBV2 and TRBJ2-4, reads EPEVTQTPSHQVTQMGQEVILRCVPISNHLYFYWYRQILGQKVEFLVSFYNNEISEKSEIFDDQFSVERPDGSNFTLKIRSTKLEDSAMYFCASSGFTGTGRNIQYFGAGTRLSVL.

The chain is built from TRBV19 and TRBJ1-1, with TRBD1 matching 11 bases. From germline, CDR1 is LNHDA and CDR2 SQIVND (reference sequence). With V trimmed by 10 bases and J by 6 bases, 7 bases remained unmatched. The CDR3 has 13 amino acids. CDR3 residues: CAIADRGHAEAFF. For the CDR3, the DNA is TGTGCCATTGCGGACAGGGGGCACGCTGAAGCTTTCTTT.

The V and J genes are TRBV15 and TRBJ1-5; TRBD1 matches at 7 bases. The CDR3 has 12 amino acids. Trimming removed 8 bases from V and 3 bases from J; junction bases left unmatched: 1. Germline values: CDR1 LNHNV, CDR2 YYDKDF (reference sequence). CDR3 sequence: CATGQVNQPQHF. CDR3 bases: TGTGCCACCGGACAGGTCAATCAGCCCCAGCATTTT.

V usage is TRBV7-3 and J usage is TRBJ2-3; 16 positions match TRBD2. CDR3 length equals 18 residues. CDR1 and CDR2 (germline): SGHTA, FQGTGA. After removal of 2 bases from V and 6 bases from J, the junction contained 8 bases not matched to a gene. The CDR3 DNA follows: TGTGCCAGCAGCTTAGGTTCGGGACTAGCGGGAGGGAAGGATACGCAGTATTTT. Translation: CASSLGSGLAGGKDTQYF.

The chain combines TRBV15 with TRBJ1-3, with D tentatively TRBD1 (6 bases). The CDR3 spans 15 residues. The germline gives CDR1 LNHNV, CDR2 YYDKDF (reference sequence). The ends were cut back, 0 bases at V and 3 bases at J, with 9 bases in the middle. The CDR3 spells CATSRDVTGGNTIYF. The CDR3 nucleotides are TGTGCCACCAGCAGAGATGTGACAGGTGGAAACACCATATATTTT.

The chain recombines TRBV18 with TRBJ1-1, with 9 bases matching TRBD1. V shed 6 bases, J shed 4 bases, and the junction held 15 bases outside the gene matches. From germline, CDR1 is KGHSH and CDR2 LQKENI. This CDR3 is built from 17 residues. The CDR3 sequence: CASSRVPGQGGGTEAFF. The CDR3 bases are TGTGCCAGCTCTCGAGTCCCGGGACAGGGTGGGGGCACTGAAGCTTTCTTT.

The chain has TRBV3-1 (or the pseudogene TRBV3-2) and TRBJ1-1; D is undetermined. The V gene lost 1 base and the J gene lost 11 bases, with 17 bases spanning the gap. There are 14 residues in the CDR3. Germline V lookup: CDR1 LGHDT, CDR2 YNNKEL (reference sequence). CDR3 sequence (DNA): TGTGCCAGCAGCCAAGCCGCAGGAATGGTATCGGCTTTCTTT. Residues: CASSQAAGMVSAFF.

The V call is TRBV21-1, the J call TRBJ1-5; the table's TRBD1 call for D was not verified on the DNA. TRBV21-1 is flagged as a pseudogene. The CDR3 runs 14 residues. This CDR3 reads CASAQVRSNQPQHF. CDR3 DNA: TGTGCCAGCGCGCAGGTAAGAAGCAATCAGCCCCAGCATTTT.

This chain uses TRBV6-5 with TRBJ2-1; TRBD1 aligns across 7 bases. Looked up from germline, CDR1 is MNHEY and CDR2 is SVGAGI. The CDR3 is made up of 14 amino acids. V gave up 8 bases and J gave up 7 bases; unmatched junction bases: 11. The CDR3 reads CASLPRGPVNEQFF. DNA of the CDR3: TGTGCCAGCCTCCCTAGGGGGCCGGTGAATGAGCAGTTCTTC.

V is TRBV29-1 and J is TRBJ1-2; tentatively, D is TRBD1 (6 bases). Trimming cost V 0 bases and J 7 bases, with 18 bases left between them. The CDR3 has 15 residues. CDR1 SQVTM and CDR2 ANQGSEA come from the germline V gene. This CDR3 reads CSVEDPLGGAPGYTF. CDR3 bases: TGCAGCGTTGAAGATCCCCTTGGGGGGGCGCCTGGCTACACCTTC.

This clone occurred once. CDR3 DNA sequence: TGTGCCAGCTCTCCGGTTGGGACAAATCAGCCCCAGCATTTT. Translated, it gives CASSPVGTNQPQHF. This rearrangement joins TRBV18 to TRBJ1-5; D is possibly TRBD1 (6 bases). The CDR3 totals 14 residues. Trimming cost V 6 bases and J 4 bases, with 13 bases left between them. Germline CDR1 and CDR2: KGHSH and LQKENI.